This T cell receptor (beta chain) appears in the sequencing data of a study of CD8+ T cells in alopecia areata. RNA was extracted and reverse transcribed into cDNA as the sequencing template. Profiling relied on immunoSEQ multiplex PCR, and the TCRdb table lists in-frame clones only, not all of them. Here the sample spans fewer than 350,000 clones, 55% to 75% being singletons. V lost 8 bases to trimming and J lost 7 bases; unmatched junction nucleotides: 13. This CDR3 is built from 15 residues. CDR1 is MGHDK, CDR2 SYGVNS, per germline. Treatment noted: oral pan-JAK inhibitor, 5-10 mg twice daily. This specimen was CD4+ T cells sorted from blood, taken at week 24, from a patient treated with tofacitinib. The receptor's source is a human donor with alopecia areata. The genes are TRBV25-1 and TRBJ2-1; 8 bases agree with TRBD2. CDR3 sequence (DNA): TGTGCCAGCCACCTGACGGGGGGGCCTAGGAATGAGCAGTTCTTC. It codes for CASHLTGGPRNEQFF.